This T cell receptor gamma chain was documented in a study of gamma-delta chains in newborns, infants, children. Looking at the study overall: Microbial exposure reportedly drives polyclonal innate γδ T cell expansion after birth.

The CDR3 extends over 27 residues, inclusive of both ends. The germline gives CDR1 GITISATS, CDR2 ISYDGTV (reference sequence). The sample holds one count of this clone. Because the CDR3's place on the DNA is in doubt, the DNA is left out and the CDR3 is given as listed by TCRdb. TCRdb re-called clones from the reads via CATT. Its table lists fewer than 20 gamma-chain clones. The V segment is TRGV9, and no J call was made. Sequenced: blood. This clonotype originated in a human donor who had a fever. This table probably holds off-target reads from a library built for another chain. The chain's CDR3 is CACDTVLGDTPTWDTRQMFFGTGIKLF.